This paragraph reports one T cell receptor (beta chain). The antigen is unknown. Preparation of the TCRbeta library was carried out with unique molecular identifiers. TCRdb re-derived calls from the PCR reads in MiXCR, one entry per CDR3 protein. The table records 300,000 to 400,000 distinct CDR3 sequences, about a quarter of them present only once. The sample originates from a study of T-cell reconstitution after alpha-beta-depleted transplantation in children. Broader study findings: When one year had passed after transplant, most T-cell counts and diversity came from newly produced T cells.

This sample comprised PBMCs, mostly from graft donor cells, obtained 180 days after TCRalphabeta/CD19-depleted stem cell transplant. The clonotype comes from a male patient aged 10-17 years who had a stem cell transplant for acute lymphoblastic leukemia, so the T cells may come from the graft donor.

CDR3 residues: CASSLSTPDGGEQFF. DNA of the CDR3: TGTGCCAGCAGTTTAAGCACCCCAGACGGGGGAGAGCAGTTCTTC. The chain uses TRBV12-3 or TRBV12-4 and TRBJ2-1; possibly TRBD2 for D (6 bases). The V gene lost 2 bases and the J gene lost 10 bases, with 18 bases spanning the gap. The CDR3 runs 15 residues.